A single sample gave rise to the 4 T cell receptor beta chains below, sequenced in a study of cytomegalovirus exposure and HLA in healthy donors. Clones were read by immunoSEQ multiplex PCR, and TCRdb kept only the in-frame ones, dropping some. The sample has about 280,000 clones, 80% to 90% seen once. The source material was PBMCs. Receptors originate from a woman younger than 30 in good health and CMV-seronegative.

The chain has TRBV28 and TRBJ2-7, with D perhaps matching TRBD2 (5 bases). There are 14 residues in the CDR3. The germline CDR1 and CDR2 sequences are MDHEN and SYDVKM. V was trimmed by 5 bases and J by 3 bases, leaving 14 bases between them. In DNA form, the CDR3 reads TGTGCCAGCAGTGGGGAGACATGGATCTACGAGCAGTACTTC. Its protein is CASSGETWIYEQYF.

The DNA of the CDR3 is TGTGCCAGCAGGATGTGGGGCTTTCCGAACACCGGGGAGCTGTTTTTT. This translates into CASRMWGFPNTGELFF. The chain recombines TRBV5-6 with TRBJ2-2; weak D call: TRBD1 (5 bases). Trimming removed 5 bases at V and 0 bases at J, with 14 bases between. CDR1 and CDR2 (germline): SGHDT, YYEEEE. The CDR3 is made up of 16 amino acids.

The chain joins TRBV19 to TRBJ1-2; 8 bases match TRBD1. The V gene's germline CDR1 is LNHDA and CDR2 SQIVND (reference sequence). V was pared by 9 bases and J by 4 bases, with 13 bases of the junction left unmatched. CDR3 size: 15 residues. The CDR3, as DNA: TGTGCCAGCCAATTCTCCAGGGGGCCGGGCTATGGCTACACCTTC. Translated, it gives CASQFSRGPGYGYTF.

The sample holds a few counts of this clone. Other DNA sequences within the sample encode an identical CDR3. DNA for the CDR3: TGCAGCGTTGTCCGTGGCTACACCTTC. Its protein is CSVVRGYTF. J is TRBJ1-2 and V is TRBV29-1; D remains unclear. The ends were cut back, 4 bases at V and 7 bases at J, with 4 bases in the middle. Germline CDR1 SQVTM, CDR2 ANQGSEA. CDR3 length equals 9 residues. The full variable domain, rest sourced from reference TRBV29-1 and TRBJ1-2, is SAVISQKPSRDICQRGTSLTIQCQVDSQVTMMFWYRQQPGQSLTLIATANQGSEATYESGFVIDKFPISRPNLTFSTLTVSNMSPEDSSIYLCSVVRGYTFGSGTRLTVV.